Presented here are 6 T cell receptor beta chains from one specimen sequenced in a study of T cell responses to AZD1222 COVID-19 vaccine. Profiling relied on immunoSEQ multiplex PCR, and the TCRdb table lists in-frame clones only, not all of them. The sample lists 100,000 to 150,000 clones, roughly 91% occurring once. The specimen was peripheral blood, collected on day 0 of MenACWY control vaccination. The receptors come from an adult in good health.

In its sample, this clone was seen once. This chain uses TRBV5-4 with TRBJ2-1, with 7 bases identical to TRBD2. Germline lookup yields CDR1 SGHNT and CDR2 YYREEE (reference sequence). The J segment lost 1 base and the V segment lost 4 bases, leaving 20 bases of the junction unmatched. This CDR3 is 20 amino acids long. DNA for the CDR3: TGTGCCAGCAGCCACACCAAGTCTCGTGCGGGAGTGAGGTCCTACAATGAGCAGTTCTTC. Translated: CASSHTKSRAGVRSYNEQFF.

The chain is built from TRBV18 and TRBJ1-2; D gene uncertain. The CDR3 runs 14 residues. Trimming removed 0 bases at V and 4 bases at J, with 9 bases between. Germline V gene lookup returns CDR1 KGHSH and CDR2 LQKENI. This CDR3 reads CASSPPGPGYGYTF. As DNA, the CDR3 is TGTGCCAGCTCACCACCAGGGCCAGGCTATGGCTACACCTTC.

The CDR3, as DNA: TGTGCCAGCAGCAAATCGGGACAGGGTGGCGAAAAACTGTTTTTT. Its protein is CASSKSGQGGEKLFF. The rearrangement links TRBV7-9 to TRBJ1-4, with TRBD1 matching over 9 bases. The CDR3 is made up of 15 amino acids. Germline V gives CDR1 SEHNR, CDR2 FQNEAQ (reference sequence). Losses at the gene ends were 5 bases for V and 8 bases for J; bases not matched to a gene: 9.

Concerning this clone itself: Other DNA sequences within the sample encode an identical CDR3. This chain joins TRBV25-1 and TRBJ1-2, with 7 positions matching TRBD1. V shed 2 bases, J shed 4 bases, and the junction held 1 base outside the gene matches. Germline V gene sequence: CDR1 MGHDK, CDR2 SYGVNS. The CDR3 consists of 13 residues. The CDR3 DNA reads as TGTGCCAGCAGTGAACAGGGGGGCTATGGCTACACCTTC. This codes for CASSEQGGYGYTF.

The chain combines TRBV19 with TRBJ2-2; D is uncertain. V gave up 10 bases and J gave up 7 bases, with 16 bases separating them. Germline CDR1 LNHDA, CDR2 SQIVND (reference sequence). The CDR3 runs to 13 residues. CDR3 coding DNA: TGTGCCATTCAAACGTCGGGTAACGGGGAGCTGTTTTTT. It encodes CAIQTSGNGELFF. The variable domain in full, with the rest retrieved from reference TRBV19 and TRBJ2-2, is DGGITQSPKYLFRKEGQNVTLSCEQNLNHDAMYWYRQDPGQGLRLIYYSQIVNDFQKGDIAEGYSVSREKKESFPLTVTSAQKNPTAFYLCAIQTSGNGELFFGEGSRLTVL.

This chain uses TRBV28 with TRBJ2-5; 8 bases are shared with TRBD1. V dropped 3 bases and J dropped 4; count of bases not matched to a gene: 7. Per germline, CDR1 MDHEN and CDR2 SYDVKM. This CDR3 region has 15 residues. This CDR3 is CASSFLGQGGETQYF. The CDR3 nucleotides read TGTGCCAGCAGTTTCCTTGGACAGGGTGGAGAGACCCAGTACTTC.